Shown below are 6 T cell receptor beta chains from a single sample sequenced in a study of T cells in localized non-small cell lung cancer. The data were produced by immunoSEQ multiplex PCR, yet TCRdb's version contains in-frame clones alone and is incomplete. The table shows around 2,000 clones, with less than 35% occurring only once. Sample: normal lung tissue next to the tumor, taken before any cancer treatment. These receptors all stem from a man aged 40 to 70 with stage I lung adenocarcinoma.

The J gene is TRBJ1-4, the V gene TRBV6-8; TRBD1 matches at 9 bases. V lost 6 bases, J lost 8 bases, and 7 bases stayed unmatched. Germline V CDR1 and CDR2: MNHGY, SAAAGT. The CDR3 is made up of 14 amino acids. CDR3 in DNA: TGTGCCAGCAGGGATACAGGGGGCGGAGAAAAACTGTTTTTT. This codes for CASRDTGGGEKLFF.

V is TRBV5-1 and J is TRBJ1-1; 9 nucleotides align to TRBD1. Germline V gives CDR1 SGHRS, CDR2 YFSETQ. V trimming: 0 bases; J trimming: 6 bases; junction bases outside the gene matches: 3. The CDR3 contains 14 residues. CDR3 nucleotide sequence: TGCGCCAGCAGCTTGGGGGACAGGGTCGCTGAAGCTTTCTTT. Encoded protein: CASSLGDRVAEAFF.

The CDR3 is CASSRGQGPTEAFF. Here the CDR3 DNA reads TGTGCCAGCAGCCGAGGACAGGGGCCCACTGAAGCTTTCTTT. The rearrangement links TRBV11-3 to TRBJ1-1, with 9 bases that match TRBD1. CDR3 length equals 14 residues. The J segment lost 4 bases and the V segment lost 5 bases, leaving 5 bases of the junction unmatched. Germline assignment: CDR1 SGHNT and CDR2 YENEEA.

This clone came up a few times. This sequence joins TRBV6-8 and TRBJ2-3, with 8 bases aligning to TRBD2. With V trimmed by 5 bases and J by 0 bases, 13 bases remained unmatched. Germline lookup yields CDR1 MNHGY and CDR2 SAAAGT. CDR3 length: 18 amino acids. The DNA for the CDR3 is TGTGCCAGCAGTGCCCGGTCCAGCGGGGGCCAGAGCACAGATACGCAGTATTTT. Its translation: CASSARSSGGQSTDTQYF.

The chain uses TRBV18 and TRBJ1-1; weak D call: TRBD1 (5 bases). V lost 1 base and J lost 1, with 16 bases in between. CDR3 length: 17 residues. CDR1 KGHSH and CDR2 LQKENI come from the germline V gene. For the CDR3, the DNA is TGTGCCAGCTCACCACTGGATTTTGGGAGGGGGAACACTGAAGCTTTCTTT. Its protein is CASSPLDFGRGNTEAFF.

The chain links TRBV19 to TRBJ1-2; D gene unclear. CDR3 size: 13 residues. V lost 3 bases and J lost 3, with 8 bases in between. The V gene's germline CDR1 is LNHDA and CDR2 SQIVND (reference sequence). The CDR3, as DNA: TGTGCCAGTAGTATCGGCAGCTACTATGGCTACACCTTC. This gives the protein CASSIGSYYGYTF.